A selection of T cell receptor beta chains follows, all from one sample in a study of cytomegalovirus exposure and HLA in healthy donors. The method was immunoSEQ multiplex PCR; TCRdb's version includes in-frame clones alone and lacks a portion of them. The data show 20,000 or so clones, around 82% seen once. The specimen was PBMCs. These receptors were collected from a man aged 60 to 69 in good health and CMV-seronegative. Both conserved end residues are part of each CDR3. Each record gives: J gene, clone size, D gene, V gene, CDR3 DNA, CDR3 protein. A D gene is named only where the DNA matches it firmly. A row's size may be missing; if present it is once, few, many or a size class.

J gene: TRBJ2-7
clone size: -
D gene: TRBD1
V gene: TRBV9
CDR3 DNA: TGTGCCAGCAGCGACAGCACGGGACAGGGCCGGAGAGGACCCCACGAGCAGTACTTC
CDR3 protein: CASSDSTGQGRRGPHEQYF

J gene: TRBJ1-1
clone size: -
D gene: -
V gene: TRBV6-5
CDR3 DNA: TGTGCCAGCAGGGACGGAGGGAGGCGCACTGAAGCTTTCTTT
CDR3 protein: CASRDGGRRTEAFF

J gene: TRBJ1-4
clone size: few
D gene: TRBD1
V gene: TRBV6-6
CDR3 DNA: TGTGCCAGCAGTTCAGGACAGGGAAAGGAAAAACTGTTTTTT
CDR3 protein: CASSSGQGKEKLFF

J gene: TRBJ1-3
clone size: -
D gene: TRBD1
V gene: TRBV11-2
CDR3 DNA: TGTGCCAGCAGCCGGGACAGCTCTGGAAACACCATATATTTT
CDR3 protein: CASSRDSSGNTIYF

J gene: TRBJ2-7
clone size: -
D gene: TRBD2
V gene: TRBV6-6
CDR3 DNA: TGTGCCAGCGGGACTAGCGGGAGCACCTACGAGCAGTACTTC
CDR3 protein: CASGTSGSTYEQYF

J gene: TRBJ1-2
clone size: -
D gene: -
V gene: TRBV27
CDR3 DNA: TGTGCCAGCAGTTTGGTAAGGGGAATGGGCGGCTACACCTTC
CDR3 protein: CASSLVRGMGGYTF

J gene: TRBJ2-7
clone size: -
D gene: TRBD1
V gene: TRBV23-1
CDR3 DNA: TGCGCCAGCAGTCAAATATCGAGCCGGGGAGGGGGACAGGGGGCGGACGAGCAGTACTTC
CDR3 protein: CASSQISSRGGGQGADEQYF

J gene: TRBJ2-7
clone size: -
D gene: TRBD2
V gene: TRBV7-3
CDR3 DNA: TGTACCAGCAGCCCCGGACTAGCTGGCTCCTACGAGCAGTACTTC
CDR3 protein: CTSSPGLAGSYEQYF

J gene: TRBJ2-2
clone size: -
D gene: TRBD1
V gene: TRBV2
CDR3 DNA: TGTGCCAGCAGAGCCGACAGGGCGGGCACCGGGGAGCTGTTTTTT
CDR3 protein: CASRADRAGTGELFF

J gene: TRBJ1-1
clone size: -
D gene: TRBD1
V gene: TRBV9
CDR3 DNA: TGTGCCAGCAGCGCCCCGATCGGACAGGGCACCACGGGGGGCACTGAAGCTTTCTTT
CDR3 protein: CASSAPIGQGTTGGTEAFF

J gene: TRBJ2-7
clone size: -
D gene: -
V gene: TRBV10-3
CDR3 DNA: TGTGCCATCAGCGGAGGGGTTCGGGTCTCCTACGAGCAGTACTTC
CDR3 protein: CAISGGVRVSYEQYF

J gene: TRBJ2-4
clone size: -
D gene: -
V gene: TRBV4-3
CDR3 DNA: TGCGCCAGCAGCCAAGTCTTACAAGTTCTAGCCAAAAACATTCAGTACTTC
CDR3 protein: CASSQVLQVLAKNIQYF

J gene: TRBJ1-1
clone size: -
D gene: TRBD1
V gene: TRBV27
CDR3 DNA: TGTGCCAGCAGTCGCCTGAACAGGGGGCCGAACACTGAAGCTTTCTTT
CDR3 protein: CASSRLNRGPNTEAFF

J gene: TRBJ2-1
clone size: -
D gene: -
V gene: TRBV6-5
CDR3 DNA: TGTGCCACAAAGCGGGCCTACAATGAGCAGTTCTTC
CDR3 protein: CATKRAYNEQFF

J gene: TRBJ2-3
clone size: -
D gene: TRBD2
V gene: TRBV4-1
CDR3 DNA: TGCGCCAGCAGCCAACCCTCTAGCGGGGGGTACACAGATACGCAGTATTTT
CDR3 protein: CASSQPSSGGYTDTQYF

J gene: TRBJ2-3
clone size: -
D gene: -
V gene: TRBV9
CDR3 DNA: TGTGCCAGCAGCGTAGCACGGGAGATCGGTGATACGCAGTATTTT
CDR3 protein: CASSVAREIGDTQYF

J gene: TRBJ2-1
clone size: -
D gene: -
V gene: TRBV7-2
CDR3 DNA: TGTGCCCGCAGCTTAGGCCTGCAGGGGTATAGGAATGAGCAGTTCTTC
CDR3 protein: CARSLGLQGYRNEQFF

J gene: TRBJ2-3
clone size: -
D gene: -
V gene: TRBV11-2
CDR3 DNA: TGTGCCAGCAGCTTACGCCAGGCTCTGGGTAATACGCAGTATTTT
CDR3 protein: CASSLRQALGNTQYF

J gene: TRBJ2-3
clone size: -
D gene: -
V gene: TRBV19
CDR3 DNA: TGTGCCAGTAGTCCGCGGGTCGCAACAGATACGCAGTATTTT
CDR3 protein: CASSPRVATDTQYF

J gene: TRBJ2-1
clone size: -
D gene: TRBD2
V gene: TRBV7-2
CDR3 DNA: TGTGCCAGCCGACCTAGCGGCTCCTACAATGAGCAGTTCTTC
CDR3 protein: CASRPSGSYNEQFF

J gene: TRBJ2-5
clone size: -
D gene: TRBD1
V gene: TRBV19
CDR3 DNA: TGTGCCAGTAGTCTGGGACAGGGTTTGGGGCAGTACTTC
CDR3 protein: CASSLGQGLGQYF

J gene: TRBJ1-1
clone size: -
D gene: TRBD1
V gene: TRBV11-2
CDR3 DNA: TGTGCCAGCAGCTCAGGACAGGGGTTCACTGAAGCTTTCTTT
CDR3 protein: CASSSGQGFTEAFF

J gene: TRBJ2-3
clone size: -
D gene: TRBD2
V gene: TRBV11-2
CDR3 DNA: TGTGCCAGCAGCTCCGGGCTAGCGGGGGGCACAGATACGCAGTATTTT
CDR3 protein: CASSSGLAGGTDTQYF

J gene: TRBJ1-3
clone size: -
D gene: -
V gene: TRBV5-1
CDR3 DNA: TGCGCCAGCAGCCCCGGGAACAGGGCTGGAAACACCATATATTTT
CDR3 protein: CASSPGNRAGNTIYF

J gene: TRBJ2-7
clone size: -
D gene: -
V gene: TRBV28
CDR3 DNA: TGTGCCAGCAGGGGCCCTAGCGCGTCCTACGAGCAGTACTTC
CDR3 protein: CASRGPSASYEQYF

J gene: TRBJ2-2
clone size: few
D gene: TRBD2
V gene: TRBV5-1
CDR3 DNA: TGCGCCAGCAGCTTCCGGGGGGAGGCCGGGGAGCTGTTTTTT
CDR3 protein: CASSFRGEAGELFF

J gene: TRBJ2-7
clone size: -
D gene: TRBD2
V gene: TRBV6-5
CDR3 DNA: TGTGCCAGCAGTTACGGGCTAGCGGGAGACTACGAGCAGTACTTC
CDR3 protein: CASSYGLAGDYEQYF

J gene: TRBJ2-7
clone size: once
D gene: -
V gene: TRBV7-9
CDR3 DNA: TGTGCCAGTTCCAGGGAAGAGAGGGAGCAGTACTTC
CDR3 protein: CASSREEREQYF

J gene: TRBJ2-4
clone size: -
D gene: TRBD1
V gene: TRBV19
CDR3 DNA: TGTGCCAGTAGTATATGGGGGACAGGGGGGAACATTCAGTACTTC
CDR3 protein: CASSIWGTGGNIQYF

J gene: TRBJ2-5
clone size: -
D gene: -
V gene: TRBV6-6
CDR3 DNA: TGTGCCAGCAGGGGTAGCAAGTCGTCGGAGACCCAGTACTTC
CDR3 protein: CASRGSKSSETQYF

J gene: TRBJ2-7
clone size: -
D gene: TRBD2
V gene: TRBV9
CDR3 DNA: TGTGCCAGCAGCGTAGGGGATGGACTAGCGGCTTCCTACGAGCAGTACTTC
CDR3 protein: CASSVGDGLAASYEQYF

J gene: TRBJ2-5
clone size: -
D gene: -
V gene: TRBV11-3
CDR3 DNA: TGTGCCAGCAGCTTAGCTGGGCAGATTAAAGAGACCCAGTACTTC
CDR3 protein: CASSLAGQIKETQYF

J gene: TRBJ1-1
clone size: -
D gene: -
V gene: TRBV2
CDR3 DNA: TGTGCCAGCAGAGAGCAACAGGGATGGGAAGCTTTCTTT
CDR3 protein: CASREQQGWEAFF

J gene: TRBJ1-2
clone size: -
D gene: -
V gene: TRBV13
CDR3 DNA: TGTGCCAGCAGCGCCACCAGGGTCGATCGGGGCTACACCTTC
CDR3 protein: CASSATRVDRGYTF

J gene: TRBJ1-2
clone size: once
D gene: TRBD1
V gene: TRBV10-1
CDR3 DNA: TGCGCCAGCAGTGAGAAAAGGGACAGGGGGAAAAGGTCCTTC
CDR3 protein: CASSEKRDRGKRSF

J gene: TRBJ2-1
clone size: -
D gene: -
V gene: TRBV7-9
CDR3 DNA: TGTGCCAGCAGCTTACCGTTAGGGGGGGCCTACAATGAGCAGTTCTTC
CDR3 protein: CASSLPLGGAYNEQFF

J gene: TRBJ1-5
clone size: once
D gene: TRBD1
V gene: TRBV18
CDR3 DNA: TGTGCCAGCTCAAACCTTGGGACAGGGAGTGAAAGCAATCAGCCCCAGCATTTT
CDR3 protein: CASSNLGTGSESNQPQHF

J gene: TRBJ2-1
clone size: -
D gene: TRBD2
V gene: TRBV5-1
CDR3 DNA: TGCGCCAGCAGACTAGCGGGGGTCTCGGATGAGCAGTTCTTC
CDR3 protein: CASRLAGVSDEQFF

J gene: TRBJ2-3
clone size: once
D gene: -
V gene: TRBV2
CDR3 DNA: TGTGCCAGCAGGCGTGATTTGGGGCACGATACGCAGTATTTT
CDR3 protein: CASRRDLGHDTQYF

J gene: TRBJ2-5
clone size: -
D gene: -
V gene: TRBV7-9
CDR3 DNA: TGTGCCAGCAGCTTGACCGGGGTGGAGACCCAGTACTTC
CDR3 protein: CASSLTGVETQYF

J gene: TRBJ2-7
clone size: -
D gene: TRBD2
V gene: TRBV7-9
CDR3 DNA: TGTGCCAGCAGCTATTCACTAGCGGGGTTATACGAGCAGTACTTC
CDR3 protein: CASSYSLAGLYEQYF

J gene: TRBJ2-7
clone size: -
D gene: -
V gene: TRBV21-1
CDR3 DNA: TGTGCCAGCAGCTCCCCCGACAGGGGAATACCCTACGAGCAGTACTTC
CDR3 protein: CASSSPDRGIPYEQYF

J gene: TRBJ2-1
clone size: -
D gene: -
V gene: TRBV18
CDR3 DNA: TGTGCCAGCTCACCACGGACAGAGAATGAGCAGTTCTTC
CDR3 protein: CASSPRTENEQFF

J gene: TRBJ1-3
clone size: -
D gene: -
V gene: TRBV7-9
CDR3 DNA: TGTGCCAGCAGCTTAGGGAGGACAGCCGTCTCTGGAAACACCATATATTTT
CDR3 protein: CASSLGRTAVSGNTIYF

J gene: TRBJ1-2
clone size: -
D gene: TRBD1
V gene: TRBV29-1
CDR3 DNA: TGCAGCGGGCTACAGGGGGCTCGGGGCTACACCTTC
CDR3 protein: CSGLQGARGYTF

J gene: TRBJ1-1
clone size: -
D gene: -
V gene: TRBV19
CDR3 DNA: TGTGCCAGTAAAGCAGGGATGGCCACTGAAGCTTTCTTT
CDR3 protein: CASKAGMATEAFF

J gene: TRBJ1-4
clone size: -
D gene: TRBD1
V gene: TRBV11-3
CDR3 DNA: TGTGCCAGCAGCTTACAGCGGACAGGGGAACTCGCTAATGAAAAACTGTTTTTT
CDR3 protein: CASSLQRTGELANEKLFF

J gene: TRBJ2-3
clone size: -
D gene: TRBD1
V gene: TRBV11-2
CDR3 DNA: TGTGCCAGCAGGACCACAGGGGGGGATACGCAGTATTTT
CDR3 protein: CASRTTGGDTQYF

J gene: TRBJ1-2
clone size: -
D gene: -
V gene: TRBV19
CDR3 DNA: TGTGCCAGTAGTTTGGCGGGACGGCTAAACTATGGCTACACCTTC
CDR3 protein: CASSLAGRLNYGYTF

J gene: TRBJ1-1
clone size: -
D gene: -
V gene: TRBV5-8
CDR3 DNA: TGTGCCAGCAGCTTGACAGGGCTGAACACTGAAGCTTTCTTT
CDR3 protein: CASSLTGLNTEAFF

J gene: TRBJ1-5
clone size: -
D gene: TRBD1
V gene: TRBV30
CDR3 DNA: TGTGCCTGGAGTGTAAGTCCGACAGGGGGCCATGGCAATCAGCCCCAGCATTTT
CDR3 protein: CAWSVSPTGGHGNQPQHF

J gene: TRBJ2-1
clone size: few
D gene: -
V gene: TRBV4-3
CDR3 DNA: TGCGCCAGCGGCCGGAACAGGGACCTTTACAATGAGCAGTTCTTC
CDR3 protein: CASGRNRDLYNEQFF

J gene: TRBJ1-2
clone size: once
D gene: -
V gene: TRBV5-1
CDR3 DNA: TGCGCCAGCGGCCAGACAGGCTATGGCTACACCTTC
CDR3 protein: CASGQTGYGYTF

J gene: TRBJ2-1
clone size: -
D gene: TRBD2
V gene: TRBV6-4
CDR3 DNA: TGTGCCAGCAGTGAGAGTAGCGGGGCTAACAATGAGCAGTTCTTC
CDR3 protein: CASSESSGANNEQFF

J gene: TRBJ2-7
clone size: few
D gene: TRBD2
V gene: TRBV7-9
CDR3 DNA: TGTTCCAGCAGCTATTCACTAGCGGGGTTATACGAGCAGTACTTC
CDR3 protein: CSSSYSLAGLYEQYF

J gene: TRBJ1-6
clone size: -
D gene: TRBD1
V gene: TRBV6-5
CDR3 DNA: TGTGCCAGCAGTCCGGACAGGGCCGAGGATTCACCCCTCCACTTT
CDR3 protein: CASSPDRAEDSPLHF

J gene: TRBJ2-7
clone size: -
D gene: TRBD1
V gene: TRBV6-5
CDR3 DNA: TGTGCCAGCAGTTACTCGACAGGGGATGGCTCCTACGAGCAGTACTTC
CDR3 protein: CASSYSTGDGSYEQYF

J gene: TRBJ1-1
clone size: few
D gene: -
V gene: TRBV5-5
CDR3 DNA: TGTGCCAGCAGCTTTAGATACCAGGGGCCCGGGGGGACTGAAGCTTTCTTT
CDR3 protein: CASSFRYQGPGGTEAFF

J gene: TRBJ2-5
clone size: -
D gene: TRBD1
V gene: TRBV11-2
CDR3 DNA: TGTGCCAGCAGCGCCCGGACAGGGGGCACAGAGACCCAGTACTTC
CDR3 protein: CASSARTGGTETQYF

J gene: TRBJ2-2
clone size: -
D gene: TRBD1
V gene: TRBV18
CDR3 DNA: TGTGCCAGCTCACCGCGGAGACTCGGGACAGGGGGATCGAACACCGGGGAGCTGTTTTTT
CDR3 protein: CASSPRRLGTGGSNTGELFF